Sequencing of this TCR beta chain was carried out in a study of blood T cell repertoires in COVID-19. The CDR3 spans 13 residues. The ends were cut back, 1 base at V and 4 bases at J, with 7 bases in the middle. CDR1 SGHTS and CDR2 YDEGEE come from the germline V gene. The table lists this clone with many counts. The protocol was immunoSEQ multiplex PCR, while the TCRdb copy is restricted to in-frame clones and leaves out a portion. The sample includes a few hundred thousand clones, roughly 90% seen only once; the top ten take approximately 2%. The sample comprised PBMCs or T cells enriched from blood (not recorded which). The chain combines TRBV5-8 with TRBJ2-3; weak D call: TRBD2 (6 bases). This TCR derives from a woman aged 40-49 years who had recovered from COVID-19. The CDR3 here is CASSLREPDTQYF. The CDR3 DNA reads TGTGCCAGCAGCTTGCGGGAGCCAGATACGCAGTATTTT.